This entry describes one TCR beta chain. This clonotype was counted between two and nine times. Its antigen remains undetermined. Base qualities are not at hand, and no much larger clone is one base apart. Trimming removed 3 bases from V and 3 bases from J; the gene matches leave 2 bases unexplained. The CDR3 sequence holds 15 residues, the cysteine and phenylalanine included. Solely the CDR3 DNA is kept, with 45 bases framed from the first base. The germline V gene specifies SGHTA as CDR1 and FQGTGA as CDR2. This specimen comes from a study of post-analysis software for immune sequencing data (dated by TCRdb to the mid-2010s). Broadly, across the study: Recorded disease courses included relapsing-remitting, secondary progressive and progressive-relapsing multiple sclerosis, with some patients lacking subtype annotation. The multiple sclerosis patient repertoires were compared with approximately 11 previously published healthy control repertoires from donors aged roughly 6 to 25 years. A subset of samples was prepared in parallel using single-end sample barcoding, then pooled and co-amplified after Illumina adapter ligation.

On the study overall, not on this receptor specifically: Significantly higher frequencies in patients than in controls were found for roughly 5 TRBV segments, including TRBV5-6, TRBV5-1 and TRBV20-1. Normalized Chao1 diversity was significantly lower in multiple sclerosis patients than controls, suggesting substantial peripheral T-cell clonal expansion. Strong co-clustering of samples prepared in the same batch was shown by direct clustering with F measure, prompting a batch-effect correction. The multiple sclerosis patient group was slightly younger than the control group.

Library construction relied on PCR. Sequenced using an Illumina HiSeq 2500. To reduce PCR and sequencing biases, unique molecular identifiers were incorporated into the TCR beta cDNA libraries. Some 500,000 cDNA molecules were obtained per 1 to 10 million input T cells, so each molecule approximated one T cell. The same protocol used for the earlier healthy control dataset was applied to prepare and sequence the patient libraries. Within a given batch, samples were prepared together, multiplexed and sequenced on the same HiSeq lane. In the paper's pipeline: MIGEC was used to process the raw barcoded reads, and molecular identifier groups with only a single read were discarded before consensus assembly and CDR3 extraction. VDJtools was used for post-analysis of the clonotype tables, and diversity was normalized by down-sampling every dataset to the size of the smallest sample. Repertoire overlap clustering matched CDR3 amino acid but not nucleotide sequences to correct batch-related cross-sample contamination. The public reads were reanalyzed by TCRdb: fastp trimming at Q25, MiXCR alignment, in-frame beta chains only. Entries that share a CDR3 protein sequence are merged under the most common genes and DNA. What appears here as the V and J calls and clone size reflects TCRdb's work, not the paper's. In all, the sample holds approximately 260,000 distinct CDR3 sequences, and roughly a third of those were seen once. The ten largest account for more than 4% of the sample.

To demonstrate the VDJtools post-analysis software, the study profiled TCR beta repertoires from the peripheral blood of around 13 young patients with multiple sclerosis. The patients with multiple sclerosis were children and adolescents between roughly 6 and 17 years of age. The V and J segments used are TRBV7-3 and TRBJ2-2; TRBD2 aligns with 9 central bases. The sequence was collected from a girl aged 5-17 years with multiple sclerosis. Material: blood. The CDR3 protein sequence reads: CASSLAGGDTGELFF. The DNA reads as follows: TGTGCCAGCAGCTTGGCGGGAGGGGACACCGGGGAGCTGTTTTTT.